The clone carrying this TCR beta chain came up once. Germline CDR1 and CDR2: DFQATT and SNEGSKA (reference sequence). The CDR3 extends over 11 amino acids. The table came from immunoSEQ multiplex PCR; TCRdb's copy has only in-frame clones and leaves some out. The table shows roughly 250,000 clones, with around 80% occurring only once. This entry comes from a study of blood T cell repertoires in COVID-19. The material sequenced was peripheral blood. This chain uses TRBV20-1 with TRBJ2-5, with D perhaps TRBD1 (6 bases). This receptor was obtained from a woman of 80 years or more with acute or convalescent COVID-19. DNA for the CDR3: TGCAGCTTACAGGGCCAAGAGACCCAGTACTTC. This translates into CSLQGQETQYF.